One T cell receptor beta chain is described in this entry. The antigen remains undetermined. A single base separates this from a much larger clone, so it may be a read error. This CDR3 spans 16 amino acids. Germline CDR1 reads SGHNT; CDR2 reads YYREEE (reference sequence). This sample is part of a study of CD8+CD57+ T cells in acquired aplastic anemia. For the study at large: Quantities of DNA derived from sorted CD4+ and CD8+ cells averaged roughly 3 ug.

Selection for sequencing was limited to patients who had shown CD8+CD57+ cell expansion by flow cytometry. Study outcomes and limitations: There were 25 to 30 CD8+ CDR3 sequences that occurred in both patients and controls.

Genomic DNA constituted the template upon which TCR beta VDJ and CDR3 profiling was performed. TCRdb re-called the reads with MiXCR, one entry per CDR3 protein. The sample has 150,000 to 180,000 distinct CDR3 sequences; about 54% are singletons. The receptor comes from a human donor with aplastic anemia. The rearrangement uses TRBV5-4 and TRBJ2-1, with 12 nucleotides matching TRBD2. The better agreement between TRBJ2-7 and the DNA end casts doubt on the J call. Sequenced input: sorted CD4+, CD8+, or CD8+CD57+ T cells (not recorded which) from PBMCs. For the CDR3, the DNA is TGTGCCAGCAGCTATTCTAGCGGGGGGGATGTGAGGGAGCAGTACTTC. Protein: CASSYSSGGDVREQYF.